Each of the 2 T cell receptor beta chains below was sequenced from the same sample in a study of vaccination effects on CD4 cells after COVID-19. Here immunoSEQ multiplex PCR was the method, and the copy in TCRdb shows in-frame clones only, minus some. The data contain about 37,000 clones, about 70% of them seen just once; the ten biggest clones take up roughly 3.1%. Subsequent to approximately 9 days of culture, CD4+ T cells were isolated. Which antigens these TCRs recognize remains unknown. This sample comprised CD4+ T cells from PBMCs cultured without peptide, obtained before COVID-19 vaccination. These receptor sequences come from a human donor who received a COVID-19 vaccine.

The CDR3 protein is CSASRGTSSTDTQYF. CDR3 DNA sequence: TGCAGTGCTAGTAGGGGAACCTCTAGCACAGATACGCAGTATTTT. The chain employs TRBV20-1 and TRBJ2-3; possibly TRBD1 for D (5 bases). Looked up from germline, CDR1 is DFQATT and CDR2 is SNEGSKA (reference sequence). V was shortened by 3 bases and J by 0 bases, with 13 bases between the two germline ends. The CDR3 loop spans 15 amino acids.

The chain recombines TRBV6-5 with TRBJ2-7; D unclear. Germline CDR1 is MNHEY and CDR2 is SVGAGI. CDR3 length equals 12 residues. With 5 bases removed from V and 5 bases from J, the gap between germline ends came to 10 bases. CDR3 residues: CASSTPPHEQYF. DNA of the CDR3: TGTGCCAGCAGTACCCCCCCCCACGAGCAGTACTTC.